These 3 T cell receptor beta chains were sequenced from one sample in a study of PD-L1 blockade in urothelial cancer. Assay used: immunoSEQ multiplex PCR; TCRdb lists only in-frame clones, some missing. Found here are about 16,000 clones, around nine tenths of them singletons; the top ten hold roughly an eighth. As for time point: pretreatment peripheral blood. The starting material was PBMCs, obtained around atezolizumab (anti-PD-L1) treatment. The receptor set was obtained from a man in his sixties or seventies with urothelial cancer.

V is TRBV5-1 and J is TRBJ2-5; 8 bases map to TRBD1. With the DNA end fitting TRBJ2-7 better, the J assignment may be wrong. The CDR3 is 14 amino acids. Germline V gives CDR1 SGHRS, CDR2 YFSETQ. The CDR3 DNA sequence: TGCGCCAGCAGCCGCCCAGGGGGCATGAACGAGCAGTACTTC. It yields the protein CASSRPGGMNEQYF.

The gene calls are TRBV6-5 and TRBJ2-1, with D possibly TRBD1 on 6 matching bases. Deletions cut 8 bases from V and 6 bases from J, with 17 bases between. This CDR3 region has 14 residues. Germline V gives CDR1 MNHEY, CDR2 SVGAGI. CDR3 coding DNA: TGTGCCAGCTCTCCTTCACAGGGCCCCAATGAGCAGTTCTTC. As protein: CASSPSQGPNEQFF.

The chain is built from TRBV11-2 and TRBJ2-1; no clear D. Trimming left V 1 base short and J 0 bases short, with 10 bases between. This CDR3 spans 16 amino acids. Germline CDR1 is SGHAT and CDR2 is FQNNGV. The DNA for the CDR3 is TGTGCCAGCAGCTTAGGGTCTCTGAGCTCCTACAATGAGCAGTTCTTC. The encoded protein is CASSLGSLSSYNEQFF.